At least ten counts were recorded for the clone carrying this T cell receptor beta chain. Its specificity is unknown. The read finishes 3 residues shy of the CDR3 end, and the germline J gene is used to complete it. This entry is derived from a study of T cell clonality in common variable immunodeficiency. Findings and caveats of the study: Fewer TCRbeta clones were shared among CVID subjects than controls.

Equal genomic DNA amounts from CVID and control samples were sequenced. Sequencing was performed with immunoSEQ multiplex PCR; in TCRdb, only in-frame clones are kept and a portion is missing. The table lists roughly 58,000 clones, with no singletons. Heparinized whole blood, roughly 5 to 8 ml, came from each donor. The junction had 5 bases not matched to a gene; V was cut back by 4 bases and J by 7 bases. Germline CDR1 MNHEY, CDR2 SVGEGT. The CDR3 is 15 residues long. This clonotype was obtained from a person aged 18-69 years in good health. The sample was peripheral blood mononuclear cells. The chain links TRBV6-2 or TRBV6-3 to TRBJ2-1; 12 positions agree with TRBD2. CDR3 in amino acids: CASSSSGRAGNEQFF. The sequenced part of the CDR3 DNA is TGTGCCAGCAGTTCTAGCGGGAGGGCCGGGAATGAG.